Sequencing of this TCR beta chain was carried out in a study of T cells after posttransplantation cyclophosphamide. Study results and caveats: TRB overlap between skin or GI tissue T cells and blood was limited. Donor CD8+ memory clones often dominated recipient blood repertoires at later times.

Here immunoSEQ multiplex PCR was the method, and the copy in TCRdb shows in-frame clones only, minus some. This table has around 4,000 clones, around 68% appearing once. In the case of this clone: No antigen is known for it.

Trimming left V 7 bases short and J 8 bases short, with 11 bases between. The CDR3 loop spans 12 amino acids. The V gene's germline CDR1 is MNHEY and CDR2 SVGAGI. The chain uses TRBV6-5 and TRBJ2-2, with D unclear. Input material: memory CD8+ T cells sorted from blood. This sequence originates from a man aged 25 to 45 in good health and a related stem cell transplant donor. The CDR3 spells CASTSASGELFF. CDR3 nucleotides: TGTGCCAGCACCAGTGCTAGTGGGGAGCTGTTTTTT.